This T cell receptor beta chain appears in the sequencing data of a study of blood T cell repertoires in COVID-19. Study context: The United States, Italy and Spain supplied acute and convalescent COVID-19 samples. T cells, B-cell-depleted T cells, or PBMCs supplied cDNA or gDNA.

In the original workflow: Using reference gene primer amplification, nucleated cell counts were estimated. The table came from immunoSEQ multiplex PCR; TCRdb's copy has only in-frame clones and leaves some out. For V, J and clone size, that table is used; D and trimming come from the DNA. The data contain some 45,000 clones, more than 80% of them singletons. Germline CDR1 and CDR2: SGHRS and YFSETQ. The junction had 6 bases not matched to a gene; V was cut back by 0 bases and J by 6 bases. CDR3 length: 15 residues. This TCR came from a man between 65 and 79 years old with active COVID-19. The sample comprised peripheral blood. V is TRBV5-1 and J is TRBJ2-5; 9 bases are shared with TRBD2. The CDR3: CASSLESGGWKTQYF. The CDR3 nucleotides are TGCGCCAGCAGCTTGGAAAGCGGGGGGTGGAAGACCCAGTACTTC.